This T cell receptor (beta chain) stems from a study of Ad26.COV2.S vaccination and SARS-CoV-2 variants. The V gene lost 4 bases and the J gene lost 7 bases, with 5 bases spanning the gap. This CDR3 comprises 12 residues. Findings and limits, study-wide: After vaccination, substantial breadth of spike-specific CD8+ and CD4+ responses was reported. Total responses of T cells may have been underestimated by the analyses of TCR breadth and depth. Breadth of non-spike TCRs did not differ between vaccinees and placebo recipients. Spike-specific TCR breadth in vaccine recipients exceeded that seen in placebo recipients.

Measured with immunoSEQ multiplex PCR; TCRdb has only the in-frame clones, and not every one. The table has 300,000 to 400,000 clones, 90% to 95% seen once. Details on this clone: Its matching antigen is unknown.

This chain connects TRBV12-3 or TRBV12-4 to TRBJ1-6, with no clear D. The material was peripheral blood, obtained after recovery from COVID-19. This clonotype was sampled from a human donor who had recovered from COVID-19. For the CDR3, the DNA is TGTGCCAGCAGTTCCGAGAATTCACCCCTCCACTTT. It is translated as CASSSENSPLHF.